This is a list of T cell receptor beta chains from one sample in a study of OX40 agonist ivuxolimab in advanced cancers. This table comes from immunoSEQ multiplex PCR, and its TCRdb copy is limited to in-frame clones, with some not included. The table shows 50,000 to 75,000 clones, with about 88% occurring only once. The sequencing here drew on CD4+ or CD8+ T cells sorted from blood, taken in a trial of the OX40 agonist ivuxolimab. These TCRs come from an adult with an advanced solid tumor such as melanoma, head and neck, liver or kidney cancer. Both conserved end residues are part of each CDR3. A D gene is named only where the DNA matches it firmly. Size values are once, few and many counts, or a class for expanded clones, and some rows have none.

TGTGCCAGCAGTGAAAGGGCGGGGGGCCGCACAGATACGCAGTATTTT | CASSERAGGRTDTQYF | TRBD2 | few | TRBJ2-3 | TRBV6-1
TGCAGTGCTTTAGTTCTAGAGACCCAGTACTTC | CSALVLETQYF | . | . | TRBJ2-5 | TRBV20-1
TGTGCCAGTAGTCCCCAGGACAGTCCTGGGGGCGAGCAGTACTTC | CASSPQDSPGGEQYF | . | . | TRBJ2-7 | TRBV19
TGCGCCAGCAGCCAAGGGTTGCGGGGGCCCACCTACGAGCAGTACTTC | CASSQGLRGPTYEQYF | . | . | TRBJ2-7 | TRBV4-1
TGTGCCAGCAGGGCAGGAGCCTCTCCCTACGAGCAGTACTTC | CASRAGASPYEQYF | . | . | TRBJ2-7 | TRBV28
TGTGCCAGCAGTGAGCTTAGTCCTCTGGGCGGCTACACCTTC | CASSELSPLGGYTF | . | . | TRBJ1-2 | TRBV2
TGTGCCAGCAGTTCTCAGGGGGTTGTCACAGATACGCAGTATTTT | CASSSQGVVTDTQYF | TRBD1 | . | TRBJ2-3 | TRBV2
TGTGCCAGCTCACCACGGGATTCAATAGCGGGAGCCAACGTCCTGACTTTC | CASSPRDSIAGANVLTF | TRBD2 | . | TRBJ2-6 | TRBV18
TGCAGCGGAACATTGGGCCTGGAATACGAGCAGTACTTC | CSGTLGLEYEQYF | . | . | TRBJ2-7 | TRBV29-1
TGTGCCAGCAGCTTAGTTGGCTTGATGGTCACTGAAGCTTTCTTT | CASSLVGLMVTEAFF | . | few | TRBJ1-1 | TRBV7-9
TGTGCCAGCAGCCCTGACAGCCTCACTGAAGCTTTCTTT | CASSPDSLTEAFF | . | . | TRBJ1-1 | TRBV7-9
TGTGCCAGCAGAGAGACAGTTAACTATGGCTACACCTTC | CASRETVNYGYTF | . | . | TRBJ1-2 | TRBV27
TGTGCCACCAGCAGAGAGCTGGCAGGGGGCGGCGGGGGGAGTGAAAAACTGTTTTTT | CATSRELAGGGGGSEKLFF | TRBD1 | . | TRBJ1-4 | TRBV15
TGTGCCAGCAGTCGGGACAGCGAGCAGTACTTC | CASSRDSEQYF | TRBD1 | . | TRBJ2-7 | TRBV27
TGCAGCGTCCCTCCCGGAGGTCTAGCTAACTATGGCTACACCTTC | CSVPPGGLANYGYTF | . | . | TRBJ1-2 | TRBV29-1
TGTGCCAGCTCACAACCGGGACAAAACTCTGGAAACACCATATATTTT | CASSQPGQNSGNTIYF | . | . | TRBJ1-3 | TRBV18
TGTGCCAGCTCACCCACAGATCACTCTGGAAACACCATATATTTT | CASSPTDHSGNTIYF | . | once | TRBJ1-3 | TRBV18
TGCGCCAGCAGCTTGGAGTTTGCAGACTACAATGAGCAGTTCTTC | CASSLEFADYNEQFF | . | once | TRBJ2-1 | TRBV5-1
TGCGCCAGCAGCTTGGGAGGGGTACTAGCGGGGCAAGAGACCCAGTACTTC | CASSLGGVLAGQETQYF | TRBD2 | . | TRBJ2-5 | TRBV5-1
TGTGCCAGCAGCCGGGGGTCCGGGGAGACCCAGTACTTC | CASSRGSGETQYF | . | . | TRBJ2-5 | TRBV7-8
TGTGCCAGCAGTGGTAAGGGGTGGGAAACTGAAGCTTTCTTT | CASSGKGWETEAFF | . | . | TRBJ1-1 | TRBV2
TGTGCCAGCAGCCCTAGGAGGGGTAGGCGGGGCACTGAAGCTTTCTTT | CASSPRRGRRGTEAFF | . | . | TRBJ1-1 | TRBV7-2
TGTGCCAGCAGCCCGCGCCCCCACGGGACAGGGGATTCACCCCTCCACTTT | CASSPRPHGTGDSPLHF | TRBD1 | . | TRBJ1-6 | TRBV11-2
TGTGCCACCAGCAGAGGAGGAGATGGGACCAGGGAGCTGTTTTTT | CATSRGGDGTRELFF | . | . | TRBJ2-2 | TRBV15
TGTGCCAGCAGCTACGGACTAGCGGGGGAGGGGGAGCAGTTCTTC | CASSYGLAGEGEQFF | TRBD2 | . | TRBJ2-1 | TRBV6-5
TGTGCCAGCAGCCTCGGGGGTTCACTCTCCTACGAGCAGTACTTC | CASSLGGSLSYEQYF | . | . | TRBJ2-7 | TRBV6-5
TGTGCCAGCAGTGACCAACAACGGCAGCACGAGCAGTACTTC | CASSDQQRQHEQYF | . | . | TRBJ2-7 | TRBV2
TGTGCCAGCTCACCTTACAATTTGGGCGGGGGAGGACAAGAGACCCAGTACTTC | CASSPYNLGGGGQETQYF | TRBD2 | . | TRBJ2-5 | TRBV18
TGCGCCAGCAGCAGACTACGGGATGAAAAACTGTTTTTT | CASSRLRDEKLFF | . | . | TRBJ1-4 | TRBV5-1
TGTGCCAGCTCACCCAAGGGATTAGTAGAGACCCAGTACTTC | CASSPKGLVETQYF | . | . | TRBJ2-5 | TRBV18
TGTGCCAGCAGCTTGCGGGTTAGCAATCAGCCCCAGCATTTT | CASSLRVSNQPQHF | . | . | TRBJ1-5 | TRBV5-6
TGTGCCAGCAGCTGGCCTGGCAGCACAGATACGCAGTATTTT | CASSWPGSTDTQYF | . | . | TRBJ2-3 | TRBV13
TGTGCCAGCAGCCAAGAAAACAGGGGCAATCAGCCCCAGCATTTT | CASSQENRGNQPQHF | . | . | TRBJ1-5 | TRBV4-2
TGTGCCAGCTCACCACGAACAGGGCTGACCGGGGAGCTGTTTTTT | CASSPRTGLTGELFF | . | . | TRBJ2-2 | TRBV18
TGCGCCAGCAGCTTGATACAGGTCGACACCGGGGAGCTGTTTTTT | CASSLIQVDTGELFF | . | . | TRBJ2-2 | TRBV5-1
TGTGCCAGCAGCGTAGAGGTGAACACTGAAGCTTTCTTT | CASSVEVNTEAFF | . | . | TRBJ1-1 | TRBV9
TGTGCCAGCAGCTTAGACAGGGGGGGGGAGACCCAGTACTTC | CASSLDRGGETQYF | . | . | TRBJ2-5 | TRBV7-2
TGTGCCAGCAGCTTGTTGAGCGCCGACAGGGTAGGGGGCTACACCTTC | CASSLLSADRVGGYTF | TRBD1 | once | TRBJ1-2 | TRBV5-6
TGTGCCAGCAGTTACCAGGGCAGGGTTAACACCGGGGAGCTGTTTTTT | CASSYQGRVNTGELFF | . | . | TRBJ2-2 | TRBV6-5
TGTGCCAGCAGCCTGTCTTACACCGGGGAGCTGTTTTTT | CASSLSYTGELFF | . | . | TRBJ2-2 | TRBV5-5
TGTGCCAGCAATGGACAGGCGGGTCAGCCCCAGCATTTT | CASNGQAGQPQHF | TRBD1 | few | TRBJ1-5 | TRBV6-5
TGTGCCAGCTCCCGGGACCGGAACACTGAAGCTTTCTTT | CASSRDRNTEAFF | . | . | TRBJ1-1 | TRBV5-4
TGTGCCAGCAGCCAACAGCCTACAATGAACACTGAAGCTTTCTTT | CASSQQPTMNTEAFF | . | . | TRBJ1-1 | TRBV4-2
TGTGCCAGCAGATACGGTCGTGAGGGGCTGTTTTTT | CASRYGREGLFF | . | once | TRBJ2-2 | TRBV6-6